This T cell receptor beta chain was documented in a study of T cells in tuberculosis. Looking at the study overall: IGRA-negative adolescents, IGRA-positive adolescents with latent tuberculosis and adults with active tuberculosis formed this South African cohort.

General observations from the study: Smaller alpha distances in active tuberculosis partly reflected shorter CDR3-alpha lengths.

Germline loops: CDR1 LNHDA, CDR2 SQIVND (reference sequence). The CDR3 consists of 14 residues. V lost 3 bases and J 5 bases, leaving 13 bases between the germline ends. The method was immunoSEQ multiplex PCR; TCRdb's version includes in-frame clones alone and lacks a portion of them. The sample includes tens of thousands of clones, roughly 96% of them seen just once. Concerning this clone itself: Its antigen is unidentified.

This receptor was obtained from a donor between 10 and 29 years old with latent tuberculosis or without tuberculosis infection. The sample comprised PBMCs. The chain links TRBV19 to TRBJ1-1; D gene ambiguous. CDR3 nucleotides: TGTGCCAGTAGTATTTCGTTAGGGAGGACTGAAGCTTTCTTT. It yields the protein CASSISLGRTEAFF.